The clone carrying this T cell receptor (beta chain) has only one observation. This sample was taken from a study of T cell changes during pregnancy in multiple sclerosis. Clones were sequenced by immunoSEQ multiplex PCR, and TCRdb holds only the in-frame ones, with some missing. Of under 45,000 clones listed, about 93% are singletons. The CDR3 has 15 amino acids. CDR1 is MGHRA, CDR2 YSYEKL, per germline. Unmatched junction bases numbered 4, after V lost 4 bases and J lost 4 bases. The chain couples TRBV4-1 to TRBJ2-1; 10 positions agree with TRBD2. Sequencing was performed on CD4+ T cells from peripheral blood mononuclear cells, taken in the third trimester of pregnancy. The TCR was taken from a female donor with multiple sclerosis, enrolled in a pregnancy study. CDR3 residues: CASSPPAGGYNEQFF. The DNA for the CDR3 is TGCGCCAGCAGCCCACCAGCGGGGGGGTACAATGAGCAGTTCTTC.